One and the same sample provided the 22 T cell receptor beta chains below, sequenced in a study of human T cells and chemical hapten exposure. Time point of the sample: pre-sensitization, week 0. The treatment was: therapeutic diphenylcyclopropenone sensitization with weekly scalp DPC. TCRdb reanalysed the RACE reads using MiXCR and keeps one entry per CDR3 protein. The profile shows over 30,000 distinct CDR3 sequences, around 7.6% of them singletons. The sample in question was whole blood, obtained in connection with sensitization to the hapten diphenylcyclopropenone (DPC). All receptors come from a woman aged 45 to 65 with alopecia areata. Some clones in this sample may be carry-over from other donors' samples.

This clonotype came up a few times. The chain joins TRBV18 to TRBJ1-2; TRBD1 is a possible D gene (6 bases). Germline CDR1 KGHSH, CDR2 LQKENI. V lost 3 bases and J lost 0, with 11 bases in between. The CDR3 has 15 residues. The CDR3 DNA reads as TGTGCCAGCTCACCCGAGACAGGACCTAACTATGGCTACACCTTC. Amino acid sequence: CASSPETGPNYGYTF.

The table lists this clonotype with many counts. The CDR3, as DNA: TGTGCCAGCAGCTCCCGGGAGGGAAGCAATGAGCAGTTCTTC. Protein sequence: CASSSREGSNEQFF. The rearrangement uses TRBV7-8 and TRBJ2-1, with 8 positions matching TRBD2. With V trimmed by 4 bases and J by 6 bases, 5 bases remained unmatched. Germline CDR1 reads SGHVS; CDR2 reads FQNEAQ. This CDR3 spans 14 amino acids.

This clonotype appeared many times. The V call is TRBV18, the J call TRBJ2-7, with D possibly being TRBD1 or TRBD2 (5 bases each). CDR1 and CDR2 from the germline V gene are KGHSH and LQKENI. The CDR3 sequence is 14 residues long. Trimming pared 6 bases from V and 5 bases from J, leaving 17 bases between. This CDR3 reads CASSPGSGTHEQYF. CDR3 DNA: TGTGCCAGCTCCCCCGGGTCCGGGACCCACGAGCAGTACTTC.

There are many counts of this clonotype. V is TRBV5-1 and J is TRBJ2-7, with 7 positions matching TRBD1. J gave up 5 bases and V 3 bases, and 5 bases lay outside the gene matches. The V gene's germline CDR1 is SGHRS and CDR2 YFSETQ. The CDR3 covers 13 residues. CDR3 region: CASSSGQDHEQYF. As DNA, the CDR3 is TGCGCCAGCAGCTCAGGACAGGACCACGAGCAGTACTTC. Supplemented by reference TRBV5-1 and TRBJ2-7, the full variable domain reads KAGVTQTPRYLIKTRGQQVTLSCSPISGHRSVSWYQQTPGQGLQFLFEYFSETQRNKGNFPGRFSGRQFSNSRSEMNVSTLELGDSALYLCASSSGQDHEQYFGPGTRLTVT.

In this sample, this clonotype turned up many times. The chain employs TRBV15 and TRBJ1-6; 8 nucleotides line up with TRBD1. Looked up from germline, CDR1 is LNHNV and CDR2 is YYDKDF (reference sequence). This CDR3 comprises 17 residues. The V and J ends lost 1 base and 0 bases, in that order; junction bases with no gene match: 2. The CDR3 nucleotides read TGTGCCACCAGCAGAGGACAGGGGAGCTCCTATAATTCACCCCTCCACTTT. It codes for CATSRGQGSSYNSPLHF.

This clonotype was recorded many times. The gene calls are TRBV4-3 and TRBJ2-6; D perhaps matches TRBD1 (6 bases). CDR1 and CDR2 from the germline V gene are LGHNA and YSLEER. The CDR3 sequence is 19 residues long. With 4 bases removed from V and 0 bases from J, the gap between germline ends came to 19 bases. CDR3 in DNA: TGCGCCAGCAGCCGAGCTTCCCGGGACACTTACTCTGGGGCCAACGTCCTGACTTTC. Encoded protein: CASSRASRDTYSGANVLTF.

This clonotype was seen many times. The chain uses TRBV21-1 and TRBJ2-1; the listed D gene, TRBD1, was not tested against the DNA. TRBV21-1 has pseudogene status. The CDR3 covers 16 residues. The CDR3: CASSKVEGGPYNEQFF. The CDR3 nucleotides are TGTGCCAGCAGCAAAGTTGAAGGGGGACCCTACAATGAGCAGTTCTTC.

CDR3 sequence: CASTLRTGLHEQYF. The CDR3 region has the DNA TGTGCCAGCACATTGCGGACAGGCCTCCACGAGCAGTACTTC. V and J are TRBV11-3 and TRBJ2-7; TRBD1 matches 7 bases. The CDR3 contains 14 residues. The germline gives CDR1 SGHNT, CDR2 YENEEA. Trimming took 7 bases from V and 5 from J; bases not matched to a gene: 11.

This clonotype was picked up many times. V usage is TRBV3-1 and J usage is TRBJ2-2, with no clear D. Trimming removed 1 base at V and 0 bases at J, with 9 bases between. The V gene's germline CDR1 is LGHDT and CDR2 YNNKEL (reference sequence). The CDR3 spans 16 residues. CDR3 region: CASSQGRIPNTGELFF. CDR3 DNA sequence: TGTGCCAGCAGCCAAGGCAGGATCCCGAACACCGGGGAGCTGTTTTTT.

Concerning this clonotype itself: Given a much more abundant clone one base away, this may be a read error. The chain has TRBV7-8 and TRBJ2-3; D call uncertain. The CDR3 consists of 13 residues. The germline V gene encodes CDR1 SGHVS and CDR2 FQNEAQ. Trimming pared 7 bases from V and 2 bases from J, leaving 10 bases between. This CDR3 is CASTPDTTDTQYF. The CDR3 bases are TGTGCCAGCACCCCCGACACCACAGATACGCAGTATTTT.

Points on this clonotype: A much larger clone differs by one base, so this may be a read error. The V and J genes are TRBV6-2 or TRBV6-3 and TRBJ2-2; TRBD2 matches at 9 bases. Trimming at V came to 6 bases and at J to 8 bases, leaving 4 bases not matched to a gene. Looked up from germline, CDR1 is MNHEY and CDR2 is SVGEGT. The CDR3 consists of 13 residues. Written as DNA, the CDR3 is TGTGCCAGCAGCCTAGCGGGAAAGGGGGAGCTGTTTTTT. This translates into CASSLAGKGELFF.

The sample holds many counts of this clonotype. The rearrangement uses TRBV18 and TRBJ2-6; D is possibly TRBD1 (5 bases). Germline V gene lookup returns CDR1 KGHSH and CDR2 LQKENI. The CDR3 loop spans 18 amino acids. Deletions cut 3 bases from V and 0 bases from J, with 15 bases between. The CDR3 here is CASSPSNRMSSGANVLTF. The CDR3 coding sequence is TGTGCCAGCTCACCTTCTAACAGGATGAGCTCTGGGGCCAACGTCCTGACTTTC.

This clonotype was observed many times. The CDR3 reads CAISSGPSSGNTIYF. CDR3 DNA: TGTGCCATCAGTTCCGGGCCGAGCTCTGGAAACACCATATATTTT. This rearrangement joins TRBV10-3 to TRBJ1-3; the D is unclear. CDR1 and CDR2 from the germline V gene are ENHRY and SYGVKD. Trimming shortened V by 5 bases and J by 0 bases, and 11 bases separated the two germline ends. The CDR3 is 15 residues long.

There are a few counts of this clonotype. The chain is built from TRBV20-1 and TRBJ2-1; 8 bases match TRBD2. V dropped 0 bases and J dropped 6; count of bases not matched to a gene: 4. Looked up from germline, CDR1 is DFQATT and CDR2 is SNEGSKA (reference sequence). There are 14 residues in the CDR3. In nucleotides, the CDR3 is TGCAGTGCTAGAGATCCCGCGGGGGGCAATGAGCAGTTCTTC. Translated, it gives CSARDPAGGNEQFF.

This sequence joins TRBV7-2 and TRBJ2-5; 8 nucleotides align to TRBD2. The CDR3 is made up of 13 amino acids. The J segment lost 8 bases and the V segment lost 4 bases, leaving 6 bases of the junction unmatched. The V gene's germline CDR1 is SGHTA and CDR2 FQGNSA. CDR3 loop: CASSSLAGGTQYF. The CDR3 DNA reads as TGTGCCAGCAGCTCGCTAGCGGGTGGAACCCAGTACTTC.

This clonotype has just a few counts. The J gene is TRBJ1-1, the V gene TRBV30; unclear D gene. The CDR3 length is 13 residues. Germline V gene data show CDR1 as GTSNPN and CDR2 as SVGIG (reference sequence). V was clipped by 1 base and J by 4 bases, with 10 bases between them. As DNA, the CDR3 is TGTGCCTGGAGTGGGCAGCTAATCACTGAAGCTTTCTTT. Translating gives CAWSGQLITEAFF.

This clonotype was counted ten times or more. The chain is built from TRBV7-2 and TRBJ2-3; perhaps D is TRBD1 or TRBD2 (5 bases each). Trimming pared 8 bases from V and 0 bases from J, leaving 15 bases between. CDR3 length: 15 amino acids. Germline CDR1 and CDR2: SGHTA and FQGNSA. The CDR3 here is CASLTDYSSTDTQYF. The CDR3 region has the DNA TGTGCCAGCCTGACAGACTACTCTAGCACAGATACGCAGTATTTT.

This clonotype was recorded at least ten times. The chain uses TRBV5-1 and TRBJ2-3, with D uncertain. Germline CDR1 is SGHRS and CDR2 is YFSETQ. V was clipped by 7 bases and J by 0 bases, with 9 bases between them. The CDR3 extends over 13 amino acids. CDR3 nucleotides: TGCGCCAGCGGCGGATATAGCACAGATACGCAGTATTTT. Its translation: CASGGYSTDTQYF.

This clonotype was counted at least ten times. This CDR3 reads CASSLVRETQYF. As DNA, the CDR3 is TGTGCCAGCAGTTTAGTCCGGGAGACCCAGTACTTC. The chain recombines TRBV28 with TRBJ2-5, with D uncertain. CDR1 and CDR2 from the germline V gene are MDHEN and SYDVKM. The CDR3 length is 12 residues. V dropped 2 bases and J dropped 5 bases, with 6 bases sitting between them.

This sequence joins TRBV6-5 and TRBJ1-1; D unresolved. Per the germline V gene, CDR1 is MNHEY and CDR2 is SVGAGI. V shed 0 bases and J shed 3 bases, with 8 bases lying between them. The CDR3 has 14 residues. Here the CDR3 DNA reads TGTGCCAGCAGTTACTCAGGGCAGTACACTGAAGCTTTCTTT. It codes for CASSYSGQYTEAFF.

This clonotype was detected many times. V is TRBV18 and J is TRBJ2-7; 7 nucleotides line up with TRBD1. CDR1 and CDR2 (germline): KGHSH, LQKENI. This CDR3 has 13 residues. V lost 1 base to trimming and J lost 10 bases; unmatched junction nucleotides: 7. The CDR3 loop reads CASSPQGAESQYF. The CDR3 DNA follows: TGTGCCAGCTCACCACAGGGGGCGGAATCCCAGTACTTC.

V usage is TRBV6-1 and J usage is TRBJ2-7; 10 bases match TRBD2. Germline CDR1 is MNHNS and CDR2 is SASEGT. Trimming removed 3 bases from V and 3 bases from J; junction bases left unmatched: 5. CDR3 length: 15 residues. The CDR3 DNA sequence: TGTGCCAGCAGTGACCTAGCGGGAGTCAGCTACGAGCAGTACTTC. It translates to CASSDLAGVSYEQYF.